The 6 T cell receptor beta chains presented below share a single source sample, sequenced in a study of Tregs in tolerant kidney transplant recipients (dated by TCRdb to between 2017 and 2020). Sample time point, as interpreted from the label and publication: 6 months after combined kidney and bone marrow transplant. Transplants used related donors with nonmyeloablative bone marrow transplantation; mixed chimerism was transient in the human trials. Preparation of the library involved the immunoSEQ multiplex PCR assay. TCRdb took over this immuneACCESS table, retaining in-frame rearrangements with V and J assigned. Such tables are incomplete; in checked studies, under half of the missing clones stem from an unresolved V gene, and the remainder is unexplained. A total of 20,000 to 25,000 clones appear in this sample, 81% of them only once. The ten largest clones capture roughly a quarter of the sample.

Sequences were derived from CD8+ T cells from blood (PBMCs), sampled 6 months after the transplant. The receptors here all came from a human patient who received a combined kidney and bone marrow transplant. A transplant means some T cells may be of graft donor rather than patient origin.

The chain recombines TRBV18 with TRBJ2-7, with D perhaps matching TRBD1 (6 bases). This CDR3 is 14 amino acids long. Trimming stripped 3 bases from V and 1 base from J, with 10 bases between. Per the germline V gene, CDR1 is KGHSH and CDR2 is LQKENI. Written as DNA, the CDR3 is TGTGCCAGCTCACCCAGGACAGAGTCCTACGAGCAGTACTTC. It codes for CASSPRTESYEQYF. Full variable domain (missing parts from reference TRBV18 and TRBJ2-7): NAGVMQNPRHLVRRRGQEARLRCSPMKGHSHVYWYRQLPEEGLKFMVYLQKENIIDESGMPKERFSAEFPKEGPSILRIQQVVRGDSAAYFCASSPRTESYEQYFGPGTRLTVT.

Only one count was recorded for this clone. The chain links TRBV29-1 to TRBJ1-2; unclear D gene. The CDR3 sequence is 11 residues long. Trimming stripped 3 bases from V and 8 bases from J, with 10 bases between. Looked up from germline, CDR1 is SQVTM and CDR2 is ANQGSEA. CDR3 bases: TGCAGCGTTGAGAGGGATACGGGCTACACCTTC. Translating gives CSVERDTGYTF.

The chain has TRBV9 and TRBJ2-1; D may be TRBD2 (5 bases). The CDR3 extends over 16 amino acids. Trimming cost V 2 bases and J 0 bases, with 12 bases left between them. Per germline, CDR1 SGDLS and CDR2 YYNGEE. CDR3 sequence (DNA): TGTGCCAGCAGCGTTTCCACTAGGAGCTCCTACAATGAGCAGTTCTTC. Translating gives CASSVSTRSSYNEQFF.

The genes are TRBV5-4 and TRBJ2-7; 10 bases map to TRBD2. Germline-derived CDR1 and CDR2 are SGHNT and YYREEE (reference sequence). After removal of 0 bases from V and 2 bases from J, the junction contained 8 bases not matched to a gene. The CDR3 spans 17 residues. CDR3 in amino acids: CASSLEILAGVAYEQYF. For the CDR3, the DNA is TGTGCCAGCAGCTTGGAAATCCTAGCGGGAGTGGCCTACGAGCAGTACTTC.

This clone was counted between two and nine times. The V and J genes are TRBV9 and TRBJ2-1, with D possibly TRBD2 on 6 matching bases. The length of the CDR3 is 15 residues. Germline CDR1 is SGDLS and CDR2 is YYNGEE. Between the trimmed V and J ends, which lost 3 bases and 3 bases, there was a span of 13 bases. CDR3: CASSEEGENYNEQFF. The CDR3 DNA follows: TGTGCCAGCAGCGAGGAGGGAGAGAACTACAATGAGCAGTTCTTC.

The chain uses TRBV29-1 and TRBJ2-2, with a weak D call TRBD1 (5 bases). The CDR3 covers 13 residues. Trimming removed 6 bases at V and 0 bases at J, with 8 bases between. Per germline, CDR1 SQVTM and CDR2 ANQGSEA. This CDR3 reads CSVQTANTGELFF. The CDR3 nucleotides are TGCAGCGTCCAGACAGCGAACACCGGGGAGCTGTTTTTT.